This TCR beta chain was observed in a study of T-cell reconstitution after alpha-beta-depleted transplantation in children. Unique molecular identifiers were incorporated into the prepared TCRbeta library. MiXCR, run by TCRdb on the PCR reads, gives a single entry per CDR3 protein. The table lists 360,000 or so distinct CDR3 sequences, about a fifth of them singletons. Germline lookup yields CDR1 MNHEY and CDR2 SMNVEV (reference sequence). V lost 4 bases and J 6 bases, leaving 4 bases between the germline ends. This CDR3 has 10 residues. As for this clonotype: This may stem from a read error, because a much larger clone lies one nucleotide away.

This rearrangement joins TRBV27 to TRBJ2-7; D ambiguous. Source: PBMCs from the stem cell graft donor, taken from the stem cell graft. This receptor was identified in a human donor who donated a stem cell graft to a child with acute myeloid leukemia. The DNA of the CDR3 is TGTGCCAGCAGTTGGGGCGAGCAGTACTTC. Amino acids: CASSWGEQYF.